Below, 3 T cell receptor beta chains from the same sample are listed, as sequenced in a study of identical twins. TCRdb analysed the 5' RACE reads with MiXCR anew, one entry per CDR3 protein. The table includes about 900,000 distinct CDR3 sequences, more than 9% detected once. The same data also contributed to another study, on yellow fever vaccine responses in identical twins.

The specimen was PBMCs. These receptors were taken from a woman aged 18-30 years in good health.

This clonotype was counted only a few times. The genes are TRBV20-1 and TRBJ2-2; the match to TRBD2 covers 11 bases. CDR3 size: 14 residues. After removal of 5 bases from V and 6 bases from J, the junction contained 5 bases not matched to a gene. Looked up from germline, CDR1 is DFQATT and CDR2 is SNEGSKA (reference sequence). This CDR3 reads CSALLAGAAGELFF. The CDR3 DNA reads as TGCAGTGCTTTACTAGCGGGAGCGGCCGGGGAGCTGTTTTTT.

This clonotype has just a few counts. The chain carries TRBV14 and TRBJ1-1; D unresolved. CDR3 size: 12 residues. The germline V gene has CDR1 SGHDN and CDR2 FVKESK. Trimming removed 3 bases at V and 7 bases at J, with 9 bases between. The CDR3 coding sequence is TGTGCCAGCAGCCAGGGATACGGTGAAGCTTTCTTT. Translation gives CASSQGYGEAFF.

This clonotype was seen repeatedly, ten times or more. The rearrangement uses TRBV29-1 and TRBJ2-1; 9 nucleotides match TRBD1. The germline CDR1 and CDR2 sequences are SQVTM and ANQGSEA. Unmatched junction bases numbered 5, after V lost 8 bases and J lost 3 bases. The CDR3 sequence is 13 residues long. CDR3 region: CSTHRGLYNEQFF. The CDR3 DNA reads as TGCAGCACCCACAGGGGGCTCTACAATGAGCAGTTCTTC.